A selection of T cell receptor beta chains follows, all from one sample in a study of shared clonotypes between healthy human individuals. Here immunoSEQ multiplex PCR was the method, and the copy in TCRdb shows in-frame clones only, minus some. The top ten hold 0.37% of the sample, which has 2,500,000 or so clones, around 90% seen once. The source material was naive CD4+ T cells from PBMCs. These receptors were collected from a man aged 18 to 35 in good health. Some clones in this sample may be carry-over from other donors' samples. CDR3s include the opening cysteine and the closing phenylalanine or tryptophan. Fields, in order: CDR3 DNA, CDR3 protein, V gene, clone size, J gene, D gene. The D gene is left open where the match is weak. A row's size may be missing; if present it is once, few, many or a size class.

TGTGCCAGCAGCCCCCACGCAGGTAGTGAGCAGTTCTTC | CASSPHAGSEQFF | TRBV9 | . | TRBJ2-1 | .
TGTGCCAGCAGCTTAGCCTCTCTGAACACTGAAGCTTTCTTT | CASSLASLNTEAFF | TRBV7-2 | . | TRBJ1-1 | .
TGTGCCTGGAGTGTGTCGCATCGCGATTCACCCCTCCACTTT | CAWSVSHRDSPLHF | TRBV30 | . | TRBJ1-6 | .
TGCGCCAGCAGCTTGGGGCAGGCTGAAGCTTTCTTT | CASSLGQAEAFF | TRBV5-1 | . | TRBJ1-1 | .
TGTGCCAGCAGCCAAGCGGGAGCCAAACCCGGGGTAGCGGGAGGATACGAGCAGTACTTC | CASSQAGAKPGVAGGYEQYF | TRBV14 | . | TRBJ2-7 | TRBD2
TGTGCCAGCAGTACAAGGGGATATGAGACCCAGTACTTC | CASSTRGYETQYF | TRBV27 | . | TRBJ2-5 | .
TGTGCCAGCAGTAGGACAGGGGGCGTCACTGAAGCTTTCTTT | CASSRTGGVTEAFF | TRBV6-5 | . | TRBJ1-1 | TRBD1
TGTGCCAGCAGCTTAACGTACAGGGGGCGCTTCACAGATACGCAGTATTTT | CASSLTYRGRFTDTQYF | TRBV7-3 | . | TRBJ2-3 | TRBD1
TGTGCCAGCAGTTTTGAGCCCCAGTACTTAGGCAATGAGCAGTTCTTC | CASSFEPQYLGNEQFF | TRBV27 | . | TRBJ2-1 | .
TGTGCCAGCAGCTTTCTTCTGCGGTCTACCACAGATACGCAGTATTTT | CASSFLLRSTTDTQYF | TRBV5-6 | . | TRBJ2-3 | .
TGTGCCAGCAGTGACCCTACACAGGGAAACACCATATATTTT | CASSDPTQGNTIYF | TRBV2 | . | TRBJ1-3 | .
TGTGCCAGCAGACTGCAGGGTAACGAGCAGTACTTC | CASRLQGNEQYF | TRBV7-9 | few | TRBJ2-7 | .
TGTGCCAGTAGTATAGACAGGTGGGGCACTGAAGCTTTCTTT | CASSIDRWGTEAFF | TRBV19 | . | TRBJ1-1 | .
TGCGCCAGCTCCGGACCCAAAACGTCGAACACCGGGGAGCTGTTTTTT | CASSGPKTSNTGELFF | TRBV10-1 | . | TRBJ2-2 | .
TGTGCCAGCAGCTTTACGGGAGGCTACGAGCAGTACTTC | CASSFTGGYEQYF | TRBV5-4 | . | TRBJ2-7 | TRBD2
TGTGCCAGCAGCCCCTTCGGGGAGGTGGTATGGGATACGCAGTATTTT | CASSPFGEVVWDTQYF | TRBV7-6 | . | TRBJ2-3 | .
TGCGCCAGCAACCCCGTCTCTCCCTCCAATCAGCCCCAGCATTTT | CASNPVSPSNQPQHF | TRBV10-1 | . | TRBJ1-5 | .
TGTGCCAGGGGTAGTCAGGGGCGACCCTTCACTGAAGCTTTCTTT | CARGSQGRPFTEAFF | TRBV27 | . | TRBJ1-1 | .
TGTGCCAGCAGCCCGGACAGGGTATATCAGCCCCAGCATTTT | CASSPDRVYQPQHF | TRBV7-2 | . | TRBJ1-5 | TRBD1
TGTGCCAGCAGCTTATCTAGGGGACTAGTTTTCGAGCAGTACTTC | CASSLSRGLVFEQYF | TRBV7-2 | . | TRBJ2-7 | TRBD2
TGTGCCAGCAGCCCCCTGGGGGCCGTGGAGACCCAGTACTTC | CASSPLGAVETQYF | TRBV5-5 | . | TRBJ2-5 | .
TGCAGCGTTGAGGGACAGGGGGCCTACGAGCAGTACTTC | CSVEGQGAYEQYF | TRBV29-1 | . | TRBJ2-7 | TRBD1
TGTGCCAGTAGTCCTGGACAGGGTCCTCCTTACTATGGCTACACCTTC | CASSPGQGPPYYGYTF | TRBV19 | . | TRBJ1-2 | TRBD1
TGTGCCAGAAGCTGGTACAGGGGATTCCAAGAGACCCAGTACTTC | CARSWYRGFQETQYF | TRBV5-3 | . | TRBJ2-5 | TRBD1
TGTGCCAGCAGCCTTCGAACCCGGGACAGGGTAATAGATACGCAGTATTTT | CASSLRTRDRVIDTQYF | TRBV2 | . | TRBJ2-3 | TRBD1
TGCGCCAGCAGCCCGGGACCCTTGAACACTGAAGCTTTCTTT | CASSPGPLNTEAFF | TRBV5-1 | . | TRBJ1-1 | .
TGTGCCTCCCAGGGGACTAGCGGGATAACCGGGGAGCTGTTTTTT | CASQGTSGITGELFF | TRBV6-1 | once | TRBJ2-2 | TRBD2
TGTGCCAGCAGGAGGGGGAGTGGCGACGAGCAGTACTTC | CASRRGSGDEQYF | TRBV25-1 | once | TRBJ2-7 | .
TGTGCCAGCAGCTTAGGCGGGAGGAAAGACAATGAGCAGTTCTTC | CASSLGGRKDNEQFF | TRBV5-6 | once | TRBJ2-1 | TRBD2
TGTGCCAGCAGTCCCGCCCAACACCCCCTCAACACTGAAGCTTTCTTT | CASSPAQHPLNTEAFF | TRBV27 | few | TRBJ1-1 | .
TGTGCCAGCTCCCCCCAAAGAGCCGCCTACGAGCAGTACTTC | CASSPQRAAYEQYF | TRBV18 | once | TRBJ2-7 | .
TGTGCCAGCACCATTCGGCAGAACACTGAAGCTTTCTTT | CASTIRQNTEAFF | TRBV2 | . | TRBJ1-1 | .
TGTGCCAGCAGTTCCCGACAGGGGTTATTGACAACCAATGGCTACACCTTC | CASSSRQGLLTTNGYTF | TRBV5-6 | . | TRBJ1-2 | TRBD1
TGTGCCAGCAGTGAAGGGGGGACTAGTCAGTACGAGCAGTACTTC | CASSEGGTSQYEQYF | TRBV2 | once | TRBJ2-7 | TRBD2